Each of the 8 T cell receptor beta chains below was sequenced from the same sample in a study of T cell changes during pregnancy in multiple sclerosis (dated by TCRdb to about 2019). Library construction relied on the immunoSEQ multiplex PCR assay. TCRdb took over this immuneACCESS table, retaining in-frame rearrangements with V and J assigned. Such tables are incomplete; in checked studies, under half of the missing clones stem from an unresolved V gene, and the remainder is unexplained. In all, the sample holds about 48,000 clones, and 80% to 95% of those were seen once. The ten largest account for less than 0.5% of the sample. Sequenced material: CD4+ T cells from peripheral blood mononuclear cells, taken in the third trimester of pregnancy. These TCRs come from a female donor with multiple sclerosis, enrolled in a pregnancy study.

V and J are TRBV15 and TRBJ2-3, with a weak D call TRBD1 (5 bases). Trimming stripped 0 bases from V and 15 bases from J, with 16 bases between. The germline V gene has CDR1 LNHNV and CDR2 YYDKDF (reference sequence). There are 13 residues in the CDR3. The CDR3 nucleotides are TGTGCCACCAGCAGAGATGGGCCAGGGAAGCAATATTTT. Translating it yields CATSRDGPGKQYF.

The chain carries TRBV2 and TRBJ1-6, with TRBD1 identical over 10 bases. From germline, CDR1 is SNHLY and CDR2 FYNNEI. This CDR3 comprises 14 residues. The V segment lost 6 bases and the J segment 8 bases; nucleotides outside the gene matches: 4. The CDR3 spells CASRGDRGHSPLHF. CDR3 coding DNA: TGTGCCAGCAGAGGGGACAGGGGACATTCACCCCTCCACTTT.

The genes are TRBV6-1 and TRBJ2-7; TRBD1 matches 7 bases. Germline CDR1 and CDR2: MNHNS and SASEGT. V lost 2 bases and J lost 3; bases outside the gene matches: 1. The CDR3 covers 13 residues. CDR3 loop: CASSERQGYEQYF. The CDR3 DNA reads as TGTGCCAGCAGTGAACGACAGGGCTACGAGCAGTACTTC.

J is TRBJ2-5 and V is TRBV7-6, with TRBD2 as a possible D gene (7 bases). The CDR3 loop spans 15 amino acids. Germline CDR1 is SGHVS and CDR2 is FNYEAQ. Trimming left V 3 bases short and J 2 bases short, with 13 bases between. The CDR3 DNA reads TGTGCCAGCAGCTTCCGGGGGGCGTTACAAGAGACCCAGTACTTC. It specifies CASSFRGALQETQYF.

The chain is built from TRBV18 and TRBJ1-1; D is possibly TRBD1 (5 bases). This CDR3 comprises 13 residues. Germline loops: CDR1 KGHSH, CDR2 LQKENI. Trimming took 3 bases from V and 1 from J, leaving 6 bases between them. The CDR3: CASSPQGNTEAFF. The CDR3 region has the DNA TGTGCCAGCTCACCGCAGGGGAACACTGAAGCTTTCTTT.

The V and J genes are TRBV15 and TRBJ1-1, with 9 bases matching TRBD1. The germline CDR1 and CDR2 sequences are LNHNV and YYDKDF (reference sequence). With 6 bases clipped from V and 9 bases from J, the junction kept 11 bases outside the gene matches. The CDR3 totals 14 residues. CDR3 region: CATRPGQGRTQAFF. The CDR3 coding sequence is TGTGCCACCAGACCAGGACAGGGGCGGACCCAAGCTTTCTTT. Complete variable domain (other parts from reference TRBV15 and TRBJ1-1): DAMVIQNPRYQVTQFGKPVTLSCSQTLNHNVMYWYQQKSSQAPKLLFHYYDKDFNNEADTPDNFQSRRPNTSFCFLDIRSPGLGDTAMYLCATRPGQGRTQAFFGQGTRLTVV.

This clone was seen once. This sequence joins TRBV2 and TRBJ1-3, with D unresolved. CDR1 is SNHLY, CDR2 FYNNEI, per germline. CDR3 length: 14 residues. The V and J ends lost 5 bases and 4 bases respectively, with 12 bases between them. The DNA for the CDR3 is TGTGCCAGCAGTTTGGCCAGGTCGGGAAACACCATATATTTT. Amino acids: CASSLARSGNTIYF.

The chain has TRBV7-2 and TRBJ1-5, with TRBD1 matching over 8 bases. The ends lost 5 bases at V and 0 bases at J; junction bases unmatched: 6. CDR3 length: 16 residues. CDR1 and CDR2 (germline): SGHTA, FQGNSA. CDR3 bases: TGTGCCAGCAGCCGATTCACAGGGGGTAGCAATCAGCCCCAGCATTTT. As protein: CASSRFTGGSNQPQHF. The full variable domain, with the rest looked up from reference TRBV7-2 and TRBJ1-5, is GAGVSQSPSNKVTEKGKDVELRCDPISGHTALYWYRQSLGQGLEFLIYFQGNSAPDKSGLPSDRFSAERTGGSVSTLTIQRTQQEDSAVYLCASSRFTGGSNQPQHFGDGTRLSIL.